The T cell receptor beta chain under discussion was sequenced for a study of OX40 agonist ivuxolimab in advanced cancers. Clones were read by immunoSEQ multiplex PCR, and TCRdb kept only the in-frame ones, dropping some. Altogether around 63,000 clones are present, about 90% being singletons, with the ten largest covering 20% to 30%. As for this clone: The antigen is unknown.

Overall study findings and caveats: It was also the case that some nonresponders had low normalized T-cell clonal expansion. Expanded clones were, on average, more numerous in CD8+ T cells than in CD4+. The specificity for antigen of the expanded peripheral T cells was not determined.

Germline-derived CDR1 and CDR2 are SGHAT and FQNNGV. The CDR3 covers 16 residues. Trimming removed 1 base from V and 0 bases from J, with 9 bases in between. The input for sequencing was CD4+ or CD8+ T cells sorted from blood, taken in a trial of the OX40 agonist ivuxolimab. The receptor was isolated from an adult with an advanced solid tumor such as melanoma, head and neck, liver or kidney cancer. The chain recombines TRBV11-2 with TRBJ1-4; no definite D call. This CDR3 reads CASSLGGRPTNEKLFF. In DNA form, the CDR3 reads TGTGCCAGCAGCTTAGGCGGCAGACCAACTAATGAAAAACTGTTTTTT. The variable domain in full, completed from reference TRBV11-2 and TRBJ1-4, reads EAGVAQSPRYKIIEKRQSVAFWCNPISGHATLYWYQQILGQGPKLLIQFQNNGVVDDSQLPKDRFSAERLKGVDSTLKIQPAKLEDSAVYLCASSLGGRPTNEKLFFGSGTQLSVL.